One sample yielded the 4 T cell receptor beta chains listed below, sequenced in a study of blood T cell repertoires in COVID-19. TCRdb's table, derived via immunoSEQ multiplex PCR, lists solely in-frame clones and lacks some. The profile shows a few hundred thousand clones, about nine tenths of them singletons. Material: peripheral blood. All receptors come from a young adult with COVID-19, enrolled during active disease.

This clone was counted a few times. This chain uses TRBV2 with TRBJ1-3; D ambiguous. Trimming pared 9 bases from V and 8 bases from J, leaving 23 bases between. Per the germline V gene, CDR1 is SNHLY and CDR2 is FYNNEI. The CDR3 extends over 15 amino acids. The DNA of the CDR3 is TGTGCCAGTACCCCCTGGAGCCGATCCGGGGACACCATATATTTT. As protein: CASTPWSRSGDTIYF.

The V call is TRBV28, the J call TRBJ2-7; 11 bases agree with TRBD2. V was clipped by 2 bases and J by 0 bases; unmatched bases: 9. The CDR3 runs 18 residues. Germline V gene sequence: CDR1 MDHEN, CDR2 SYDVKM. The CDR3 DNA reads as TGTGCCAGCAGTTTACTCGGTAGCGGGGGGGCAAGCTCCTACGAGCAGTACTTC. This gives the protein CASSLLGSGGASSYEQYF.

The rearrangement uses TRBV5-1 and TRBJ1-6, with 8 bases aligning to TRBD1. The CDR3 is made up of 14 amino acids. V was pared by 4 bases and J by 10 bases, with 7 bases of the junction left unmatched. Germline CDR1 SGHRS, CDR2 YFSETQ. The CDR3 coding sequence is TGCGCCAGCAGCCTCGGACAGGGAGAGTCACCCCTCCACTTT. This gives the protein CASSLGQGESPLHF.

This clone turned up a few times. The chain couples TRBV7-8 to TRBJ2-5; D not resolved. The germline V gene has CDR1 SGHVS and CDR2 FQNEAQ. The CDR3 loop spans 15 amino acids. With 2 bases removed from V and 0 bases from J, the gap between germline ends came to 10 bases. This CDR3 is CASSLNPAYQETQYF. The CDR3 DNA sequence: TGTGCCAGCAGCTTAAACCCAGCGTACCAAGAGACCCAGTACTTC.